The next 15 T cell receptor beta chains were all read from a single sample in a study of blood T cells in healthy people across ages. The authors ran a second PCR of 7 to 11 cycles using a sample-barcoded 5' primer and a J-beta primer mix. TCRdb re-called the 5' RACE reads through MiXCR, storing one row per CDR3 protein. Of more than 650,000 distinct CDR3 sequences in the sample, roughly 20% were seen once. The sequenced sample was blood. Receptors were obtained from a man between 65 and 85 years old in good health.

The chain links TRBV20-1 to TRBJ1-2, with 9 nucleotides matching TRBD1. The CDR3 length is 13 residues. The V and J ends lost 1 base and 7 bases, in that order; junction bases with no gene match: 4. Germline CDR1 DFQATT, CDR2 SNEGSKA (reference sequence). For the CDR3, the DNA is TGCAGTGCTAGAGGCGGGACAGGGAGTGGCTACACCTTC. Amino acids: CSARGGTGSGYTF.

For the CDR3, the DNA is TGCGCCAGCAGCTTGTCGCTAGCGGGGGAGGGGGAGCAGTTCTTC. The encoded protein is CASSLSLAGEGEQFF. V gene TRBV5-1 combines with J gene TRBJ2-1, with TRBD2 matching over 10 bases. CDR1 is SGHRS, CDR2 YFSETQ, per germline. Unmatched junction bases numbered 8, after V lost 1 base and J lost 10 bases. The CDR3 is 15 residues long.

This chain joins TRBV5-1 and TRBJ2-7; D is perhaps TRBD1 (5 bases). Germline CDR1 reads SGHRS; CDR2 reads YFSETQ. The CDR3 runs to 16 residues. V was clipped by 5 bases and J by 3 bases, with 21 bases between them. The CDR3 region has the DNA TGCGCCAGCAGTCGGTCCCCCAGGGTGATGGACTACGAGCAGTACTTC. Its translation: CASSRSPRVMDYEQYF.

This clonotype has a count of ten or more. CDR3 sequence (DNA): TGTGCCAGCAACCGGGGGTCGTCTAATGAAAAACTGTTTTTT. This sequence encodes CASNRGSSNEKLFF. The chain links TRBV7-9 to TRBJ1-4; maybe TRBD1 (5 bases). This CDR3 spans 14 amino acids. V was clipped by 7 bases and J by 3 bases, with 12 bases between them. Germline lookup yields CDR1 SEHNR and CDR2 FQNEAQ (reference sequence).

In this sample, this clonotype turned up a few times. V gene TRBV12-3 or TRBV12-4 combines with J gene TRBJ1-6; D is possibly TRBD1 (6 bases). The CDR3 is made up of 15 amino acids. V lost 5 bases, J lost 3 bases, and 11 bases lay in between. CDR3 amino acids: CASSPQQGYNSPLHF. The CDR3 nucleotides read TGTGCCAGCAGTCCGCAACAGGGCTATAATTCACCCCTCCACTTT.

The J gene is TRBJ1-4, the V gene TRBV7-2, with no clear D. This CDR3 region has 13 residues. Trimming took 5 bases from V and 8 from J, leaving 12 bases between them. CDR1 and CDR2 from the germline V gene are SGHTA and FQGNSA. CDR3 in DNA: TGTGCCAGCAGCCTCGGTTATGCCGAAAAACTGTTTTTT. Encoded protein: CASSLGYAEKLFF.

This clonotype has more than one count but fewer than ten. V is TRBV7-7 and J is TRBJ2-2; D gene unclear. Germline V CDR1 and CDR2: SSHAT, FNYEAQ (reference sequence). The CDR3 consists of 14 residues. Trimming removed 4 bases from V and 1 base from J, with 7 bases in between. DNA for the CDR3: TGTGCCAGCAGCTATACACTGAACACCGGGGAGCTGTTTTTT. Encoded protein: CASSYTLNTGELFF.

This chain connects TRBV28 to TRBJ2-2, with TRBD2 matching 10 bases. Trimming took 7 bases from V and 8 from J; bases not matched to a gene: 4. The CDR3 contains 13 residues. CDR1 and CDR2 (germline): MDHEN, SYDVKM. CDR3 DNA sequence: TGTGCCAGCAAGCGGGGGGGCCATGGGGAGCTGTTTTTT. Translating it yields CASKRGGHGELFF.

The CDR3 sequence: CASSGLAARTDTQYF. CDR3 nucleotides: TGTGCCAGCAGTGGACTAGCGGCGAGAACAGATACGCAGTATTTT. J is TRBJ2-3 and V is TRBV12-3 or TRBV12-4; 10 positions match TRBD2. The ends lost 5 bases at V and 3 bases at J; junction bases unmatched: 5. CDR3 size: 15 residues.

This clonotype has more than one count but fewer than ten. As DNA, the CDR3 is TGTGCCAGCAGTAGGGACAGACCGAGCTCCTACAATGAGCAGTTCTTC. Protein sequence: CASSRDRPSSYNEQFF. The gene calls are TRBV7-9 and TRBJ2-1, with 7 bases matching TRBD1. The CDR3 loop spans 16 amino acids. Trimming took 6 bases from V and 0 from J; bases not matched to a gene: 8. CDR1 and CDR2 (germline): SEHNR, FQNEAQ (reference sequence).

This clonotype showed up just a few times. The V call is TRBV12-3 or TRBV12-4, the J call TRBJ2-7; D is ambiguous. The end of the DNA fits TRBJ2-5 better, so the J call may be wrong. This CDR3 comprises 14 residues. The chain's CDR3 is CASSFSGVLETQYF. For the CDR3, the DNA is TGTGCCAGCAGTTTTTCGGGTGTATTGGAGACCCAGTACTTC.

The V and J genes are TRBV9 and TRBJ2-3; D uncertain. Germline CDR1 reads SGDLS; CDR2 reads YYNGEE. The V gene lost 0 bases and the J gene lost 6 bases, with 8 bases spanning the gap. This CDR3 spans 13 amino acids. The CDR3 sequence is CASSVVIGDTQYF. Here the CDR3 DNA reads TGTGCCAGCAGCGTAGTGATAGGGGATACGCAGTATTTT. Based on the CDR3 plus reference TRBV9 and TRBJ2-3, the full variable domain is DSGVTQTPKHLITATGQRVTLRCSPRSGDLSVYWYQQSLDQGLQFLIQYYNGEERAKGNILERFSAQQFPDLHSELNLSSLELGDSALYFCASSVVIGDTQYFGPGTRLTVL.

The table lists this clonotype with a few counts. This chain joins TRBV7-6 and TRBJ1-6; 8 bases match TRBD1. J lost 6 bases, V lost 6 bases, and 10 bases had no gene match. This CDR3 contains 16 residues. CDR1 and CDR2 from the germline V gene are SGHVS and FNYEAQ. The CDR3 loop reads CASSPQGEGFNSPLHF. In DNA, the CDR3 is TGTGCCAGCAGTCCACAGGGGGAGGGTTTTAATTCACCCCTCCACTTT.

The CDR3 sequence: CASSLVGNTGELFF. In DNA, the CDR3 is TGTGCCAGCAGCTTGGTTGGAAACACCGGGGAGCTGTTTTTT. This chain connects TRBV7-2 to TRBJ2-2; D is unresolved. The CDR3 is 14 amino acids. V shed 3 bases and J shed 2 bases, with 7 bases lying between them. Germline CDR1 and CDR2: SGHTA and FQGNSA.

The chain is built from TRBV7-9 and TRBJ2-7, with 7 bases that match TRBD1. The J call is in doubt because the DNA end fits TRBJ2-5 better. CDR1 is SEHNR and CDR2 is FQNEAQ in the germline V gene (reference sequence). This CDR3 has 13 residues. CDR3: CASSNPRGETQYF. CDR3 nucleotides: TGTGCCAGCAGCAATCCCAGGGGGGAGACCCAGTACTTC.